This is a list of T cell receptor beta chains from one sample in a study of blood T cell repertoires in COVID-19. TCRdb's copy holds only in-frame clones and misses some; the assay was immunoSEQ multiplex PCR. The profile shows 7,500 to 10,000 clones, around 77% of them singletons. The sequenced material came from peripheral blood. The receptors come from a human donor in a cohort sampled during active COVID-19. The CDR3 runs from the conserved cysteine through the conserved F or W. The order of the fields is J gene, V gene, clone size, D gene, CDR3 length, CDR3 protein, CDR3 DNA. D genes are given only for firm matches. Not every row has a clone size; where given, it reads once, few, many or a size class.

J gene: TRBJ2-5
V gene: TRBV5-5
clone size: NA
D gene: TRBD1
CDR3 length: 13
CDR3 protein: CASSWTGEETQYF
CDR3 DNA: TGTGCCAGCAGCTGGACAGGGGAGGAGACCCAGTACTTC

J gene: TRBJ2-7
V gene: TRBV27
clone size: NA
D gene: NA
CDR3 length: 13
CDR3 protein: CASSLATGYEQYF
CDR3 DNA: TGTGCCAGCAGCCTTGCGACAGGCTACGAGCAGTACTTC

J gene: TRBJ2-5
V gene: TRBV4-3
clone size: once
D gene: NA
CDR3 length: 14
CDR3 protein: CASSQVEGRETQYF
CDR3 DNA: TGCGCCAGCAGCCAAGTGGAGGGTCGGGAGACCCAGTACTTC

J gene: TRBJ1-5
V gene: TRBV3-1/TRBV3-2
clone size: NA
D gene: NA
CDR3 length: 21
CDR3 protein: CASSQGGHETSSGIPGQPQHF
CDR3 DNA: TGTGCCAGCAGCCAAGGAGGCCACGAAACCTCAAGCGGGATCCCAGGACAGCCCCAGCATTTT

J gene: TRBJ1-2
V gene: TRBV6-6
clone size: NA
D gene: TRBD1
CDR3 length: 14
CDR3 protein: CASSYGTGARGYTF
CDR3 DNA: TGTGCCAGCAGTTACGGGACAGGGGCGAGAGGCTACACCTTC

J gene: TRBJ1-5
V gene: TRBV6-2/TRBV6-3
clone size: NA
D gene: TRBD1
CDR3 length: 19
CDR3 protein: CASSKSRDSIDLRNQPQHF
CDR3 DNA: TGTGCCAGCAGTAAGTCCCGGGACAGCATAGACTTGCGCAATCAGCCCCAGCATTTT

J gene: TRBJ2-3
V gene: TRBV7-2
clone size: NA
D gene: NA
CDR3 length: 17
CDR3 protein: CASSLTRARRSTDTQYF
CDR3 DNA: TGTGCCAGCAGCTTAACCCGCGCGCGGCGGAGCACAGATACGCAGTATTTT

J gene: TRBJ1-6
V gene: TRBV29-1
clone size: few
D gene: NA
CDR3 length: 14
CDR3 protein: CSVALHPGNSPLHF
CDR3 DNA: TGCAGCGTTGCCTTGCACCCGGGGAATTCACCCCTCCACTTT

J gene: TRBJ2-6
V gene: TRBV7-2
clone size: NA
D gene: NA
CDR3 length: 18
CDR3 protein: CASSLVRDSYSGANVLTF
CDR3 DNA: TGTGCCAGCAGCTTAGTGCGGGATAGCTACTCTGGGGCCAACGTCCTGACTTTC

J gene: TRBJ1-1
V gene: TRBV5-1
clone size: NA
D gene: NA
CDR3 length: 18
CDR3 protein: CASSHTIGQTTMNTEAFF
CDR3 DNA: TGCGCCAGCAGCCATACTATTGGACAGACAACCATGAACACTGAAGCTTTCTTT

J gene: TRBJ2-5
V gene: TRBV7-2
clone size: NA
D gene: TRBD1
CDR3 length: 15
CDR3 protein: CASSSMGQRQETQYF
CDR3 DNA: TGTGCCAGCAGCTCCATGGGACAGAGACAAGAGACCCAGTACTTC

J gene: TRBJ1-4
V gene: TRBV19
clone size: NA
D gene: TRBD1
CDR3 length: 17
CDR3 protein: CASSREPRGTINEKLFF
CDR3 DNA: TGTGCCAGTAGCCGCGAACCCAGGGGGACCATTAATGAAAAACTGTTTTTT

J gene: TRBJ2-5
V gene: TRBV10-3
clone size: NA
D gene: TRBD1
CDR3 length: 14
CDR3 protein: CAISDDRGQETQYF
CDR3 DNA: TGTGCCATCAGTGACGACAGGGGGCAAGAGACCCAGTACTTC

J gene: TRBJ2-3
V gene: TRBV29-1
clone size: NA
D gene: NA
CDR3 length: 12
CDR3 protein: CSVQDNTDTQYF
CDR3 DNA: TGCAGCGTACAGGACAACACAGATACGCAGTATTTT

J gene: TRBJ2-7
V gene: TRBV5-1
clone size: NA
D gene: TRBD2
CDR3 length: 15
CDR3 protein: CASSLASGGAFEQYF
CDR3 DNA: TGCGCCAGCAGCTTGGCTAGCGGGGGGGCTTTCGAGCAGTACTTC

J gene: TRBJ1-2
V gene: TRBV9
clone size: few
D gene: TRBD1
CDR3 length: 13
CDR3 protein: CASSEGQGYGYTF
CDR3 DNA: TGTGCCAGCAGCGAAGGACAGGGATATGGCTACACCTTC

J gene: TRBJ1-2
V gene: TRBV4-3
clone size: NA
D gene: NA
CDR3 length: 16
CDR3 protein: CASSQDLIGAGNGYTF
CDR3 DNA: TGCGCCAGCAGCCAAGATCTCATCGGCGCAGGGAATGGCTACACCTTC

J gene: TRBJ1-5
V gene: TRBV5-8
clone size: NA
D gene: NA
CDR3 length: 16
CDR3 protein: CASSLELGVSNQPQHF
CDR3 DNA: TGTGCCAGCAGCTTGGAATTAGGGGTTTCCAATCAGCCCCAGCATTTT